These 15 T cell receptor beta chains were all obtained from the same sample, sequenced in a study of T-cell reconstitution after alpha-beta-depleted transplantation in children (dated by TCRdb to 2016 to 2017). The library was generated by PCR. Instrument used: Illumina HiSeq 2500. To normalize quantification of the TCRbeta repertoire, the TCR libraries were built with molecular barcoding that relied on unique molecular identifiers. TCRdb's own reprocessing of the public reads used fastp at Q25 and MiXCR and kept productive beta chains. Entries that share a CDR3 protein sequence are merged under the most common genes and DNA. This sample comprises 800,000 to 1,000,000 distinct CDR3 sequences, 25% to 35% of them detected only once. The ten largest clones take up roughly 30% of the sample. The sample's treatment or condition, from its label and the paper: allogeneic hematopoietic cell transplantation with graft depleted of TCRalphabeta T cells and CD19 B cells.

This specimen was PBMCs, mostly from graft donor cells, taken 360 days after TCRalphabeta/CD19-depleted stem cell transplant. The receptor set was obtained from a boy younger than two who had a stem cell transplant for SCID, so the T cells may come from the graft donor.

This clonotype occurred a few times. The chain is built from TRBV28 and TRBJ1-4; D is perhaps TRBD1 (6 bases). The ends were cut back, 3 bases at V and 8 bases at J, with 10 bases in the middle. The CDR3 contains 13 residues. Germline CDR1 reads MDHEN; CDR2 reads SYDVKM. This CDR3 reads CASSFTGMEKLFF. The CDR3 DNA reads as TGTGCCAGCAGTTTTACAGGGATGGAAAAACTGTTTTTT.

The CDR3 sequence: CASSADWAREQYF. The CDR3 DNA reads as TGTGCCAGCAGTGCCGACTGGGCCCGGGAGCAGTACTTC. The V gene is TRBV12-3 or TRBV12-4, the J gene TRBJ2-7; no reliable D call. Deletions cut 5 bases from V and 7 bases from J, with 15 bases between. The CDR3 consists of 13 residues.

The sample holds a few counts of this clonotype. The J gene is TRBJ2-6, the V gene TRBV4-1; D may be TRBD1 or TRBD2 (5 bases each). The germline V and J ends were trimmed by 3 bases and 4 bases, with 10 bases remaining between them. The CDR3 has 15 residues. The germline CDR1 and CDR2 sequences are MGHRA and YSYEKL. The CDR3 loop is CASSHPWGGANVLTF. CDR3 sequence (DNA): TGCGCCAGCAGCCATCCATGGGGGGGGGCCAACGTCCTGACTTTC.

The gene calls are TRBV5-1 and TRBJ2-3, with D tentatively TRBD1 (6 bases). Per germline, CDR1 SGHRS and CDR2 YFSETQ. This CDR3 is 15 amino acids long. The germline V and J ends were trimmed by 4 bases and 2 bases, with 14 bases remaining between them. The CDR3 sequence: CASSQITGHTDTQYF. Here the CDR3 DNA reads TGCGCCAGCAGCCAGATTACAGGGCACACAGATACGCAGTATTTT.

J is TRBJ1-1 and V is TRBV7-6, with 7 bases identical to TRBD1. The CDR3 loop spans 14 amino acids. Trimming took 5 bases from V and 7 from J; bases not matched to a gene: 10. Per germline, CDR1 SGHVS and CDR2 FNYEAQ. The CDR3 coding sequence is TGTGCCAGCAGCCAGACAGGGATGACCGATGAAGCTTTCTTT. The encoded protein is CASSQTGMTDEAFF.

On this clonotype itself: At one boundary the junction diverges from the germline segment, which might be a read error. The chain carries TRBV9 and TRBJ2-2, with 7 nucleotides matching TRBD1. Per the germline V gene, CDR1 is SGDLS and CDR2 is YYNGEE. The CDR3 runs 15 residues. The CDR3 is CANSVEGARSGELFF. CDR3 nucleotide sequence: TGTGCCAACAGCGTAGAGGGGGCGAGGTCCGGGGAGCTGTTTTTT.

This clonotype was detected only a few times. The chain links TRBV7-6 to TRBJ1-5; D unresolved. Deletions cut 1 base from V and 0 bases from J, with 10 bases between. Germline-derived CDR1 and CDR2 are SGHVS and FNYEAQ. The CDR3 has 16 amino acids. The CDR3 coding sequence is TGTGCCAGCAGCTTAGGTCCGATTAGTAGCAATCAGCCCCAGCATTTT. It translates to CASSLGPISSNQPQHF.

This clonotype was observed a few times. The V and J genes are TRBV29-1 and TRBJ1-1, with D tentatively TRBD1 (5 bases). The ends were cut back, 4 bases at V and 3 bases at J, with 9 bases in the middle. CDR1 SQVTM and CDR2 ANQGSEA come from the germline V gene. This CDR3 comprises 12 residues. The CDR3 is CSVARVDTEAFF. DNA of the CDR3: TGCAGCGTTGCCAGGGTCGACACTGAAGCTTTCTTT.

CDR3 amino acids: CASRRPEGQNYNEQFF. Written as DNA, the CDR3 is TGCGCCAGCCGCCGCCCAGAGGGACAGAATTACAATGAGCAGTTCTTC. V usage is TRBV5-1 and J usage is TRBJ2-1; 7 bases agree with TRBD1. From germline, CDR1 is SGHRS and CDR2 YFSETQ. The ends lost 7 bases at V and 4 bases at J; junction bases unmatched: 14. The CDR3 extends over 16 amino acids. Full variable domain (outside the CDR3, taken from reference TRBV5-1 and TRBJ2-1): KAGVTQTPRYLIKTRGQQVTLSCSPISGHRSVSWYQQTPGQGLQFLFEYFSETQRNKGNFPGRFSGRQFSNSRSEMNVSTLELGDSALYLCASRRPEGQNYNEQFFGPGTRLTVL.

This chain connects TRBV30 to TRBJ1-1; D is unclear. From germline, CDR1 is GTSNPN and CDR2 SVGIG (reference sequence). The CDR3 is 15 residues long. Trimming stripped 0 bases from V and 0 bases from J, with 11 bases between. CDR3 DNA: TGTGCCTGGAGTGTACGGTCAGGCCTGAACACTGAAGCTTTCTTT. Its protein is CAWSVRSGLNTEAFF.

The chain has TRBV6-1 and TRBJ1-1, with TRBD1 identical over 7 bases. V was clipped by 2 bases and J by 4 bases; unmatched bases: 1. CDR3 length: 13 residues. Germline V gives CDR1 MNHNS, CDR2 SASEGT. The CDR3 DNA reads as TGTGCCAGCAGTGAAACAGGGGTCACTGAAGCTTTCTTT. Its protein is CASSETGVTEAFF.

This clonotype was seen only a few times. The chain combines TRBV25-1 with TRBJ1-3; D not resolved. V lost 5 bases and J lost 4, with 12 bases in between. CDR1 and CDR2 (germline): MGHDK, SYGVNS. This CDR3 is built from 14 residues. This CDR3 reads CASSPRPRGNTIYF. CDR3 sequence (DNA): TGTGCCAGCAGTCCCCGCCCGAGGGGAAACACCATATATTTT.

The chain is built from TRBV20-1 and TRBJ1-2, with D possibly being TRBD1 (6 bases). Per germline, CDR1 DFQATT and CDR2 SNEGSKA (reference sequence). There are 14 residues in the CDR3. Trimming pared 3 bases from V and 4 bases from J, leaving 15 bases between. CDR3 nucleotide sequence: TGCAGTGCTAGTAACCGGGGGCGGGCCTATGGCTACACCTTC. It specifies CSASNRGRAYGYTF.

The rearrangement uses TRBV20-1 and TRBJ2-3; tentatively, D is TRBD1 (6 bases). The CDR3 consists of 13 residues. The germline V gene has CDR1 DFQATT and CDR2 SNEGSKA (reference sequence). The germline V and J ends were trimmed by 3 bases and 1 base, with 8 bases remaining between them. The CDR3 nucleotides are TGCAGTGCTAGGGGGACACGCACAGATACGCAGTATTTT. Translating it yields CSARGTRTDTQYF.

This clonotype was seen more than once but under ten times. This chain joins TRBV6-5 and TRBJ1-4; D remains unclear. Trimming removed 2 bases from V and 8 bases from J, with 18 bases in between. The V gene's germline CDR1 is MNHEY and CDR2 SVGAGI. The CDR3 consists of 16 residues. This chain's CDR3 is CASSYTGPGPLEKLFF. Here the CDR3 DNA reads TGTGCCAGCAGTTACACCGGACCAGGACCCCTGGAAAAACTGTTTTTT.